Below, 24 T cell receptor beta chains from the same sample are listed, as sequenced in a study of blood T cell repertoires in COVID-19. TCRdb's table, derived via immunoSEQ multiplex PCR, lists solely in-frame clones and lacks some. The repertoire consists of some 320,000 clones, with 65% to 90% occurring once and the leading ten covering 7.2%. Input material: peripheral blood. The receptors stem from a human donor in a cohort sampled during active COVID-19.

As to this clone: One base away lies a much larger clone, so this may be a sequencing read error. The chain joins TRBV6-2 or TRBV6-3 to TRBJ1-2; 8 bases are a match to TRBD1. The CDR3 spans 13 residues. With V trimmed by 6 bases and J by 2 bases, 2 bases remained unmatched. CDR1 and CDR2 from the germline V gene are MNHEY and SVGEGT. The CDR3 nucleotides are TGTGCCAGCAGCCGGGACAGGAACTATGGCTACACCTTC. Its translation: CASSRDRNYGYTF.

This clone has a single count. The J gene is TRBJ1-6, the V gene TRBV6-1; D may be TRBD1 (6 bases). Per germline, CDR1 MNHNS and CDR2 SASEGT. Between the trimmed V and J ends, which lost 5 bases and 0 bases, there was a span of 11 bases. The CDR3 totals 16 residues. The CDR3 loop reads CASSQGGGSYNSPLHF. CDR3 coding DNA: TGTGCCAGCAGTCAAGGGGGAGGCTCCTATAATTCACCCCTCCACTTT.

V usage is TRBV30 and J usage is TRBJ1-3, with no clear D. The germline V gene has CDR1 GTSNPN and CDR2 SVGIG (reference sequence). The CDR3 has 13 residues. V was trimmed by 4 bases and J by 0 bases, leaving 7 bases between them. The CDR3 loop is CAWIYGSGNTIYF. The DNA for the CDR3 is TGTGCCTGGATTTACGGCTCTGGAAACACCATATATTTT.

CDR3 coding DNA: TGTGCCAGCAGCTTGCGTGTGGTTGCGGCTAATGAAAAACTGTTTTTT. This encodes CASSLRVVAANEKLFF. This chain joins TRBV5-8 and TRBJ1-4; D remains ambiguous. Germline V gene lookup returns CDR1 SGHTS and CDR2 YDEGEE. Deletions cut 1 base from V and 3 bases from J, with 13 bases between. The CDR3 runs 16 residues.

There are a few counts of this clone. This chain connects TRBV6-4 to TRBJ2-3, with 13 bases identical to TRBD2. The trim removed 0 bases at V and 6 bases at J, leaving 0 bases unmatched. Germline V gene data show CDR1 as MRHNA and CDR2 as SNTAGT. The CDR3 extends over 15 amino acids. CDR3 amino acids: CASSDSTSGGDTQYF. The CDR3 coding sequence is TGTGCCAGCAGTGACTCGACTAGCGGGGGGGATACGCAGTATTTT.

The CDR3 DNA reads as TGTGCCAGCGGGAGGGGCACTGAAGCTTTCTTT. Its protein is CASGRGTEAFF. The J gene is TRBJ1-1, the V gene TRBV6-5, with a weak D call TRBD1 (5 bases). Trimming took 8 bases from V and 4 from J, leaving 8 bases between them. The length of the CDR3 is 11 residues. From germline, CDR1 is MNHEY and CDR2 SVGAGI.

The chain employs TRBV3-1 (or the pseudogene TRBV3-2) and TRBJ2-6; D may be TRBD1 (6 bases). CDR3 size: 18 residues. Trimming took off 4 bases at V and 4 bases at J, with 20 bases between the two ends. The germline V gene has CDR1 LGHDT and CDR2 YNNKEL (reference sequence). This chain's CDR3 is CASSPDSPPGSGANVLTF. The CDR3 DNA reads TGTGCCAGCAGCCCGGACAGCCCGCCGGGATCGGGGGCCAACGTCCTGACTTTC.

The gene calls are TRBV5-1 and TRBJ2-7; D not certain. Germline CDR1 and CDR2: SGHRS and YFSETQ. The V end lost 1 base, the J end lost 0 bases, and 8 bases lay between the germline ends. The CDR3 runs 14 residues. CDR3 DNA: TGCGCCAGCAGCTTGCGAGGTGGCTCCTACGAGCAGTACTTC. The encoded protein is CASSLRGGSYEQYF.

This rearrangement joins TRBV7-8 to TRBJ2-3, with D maybe TRBD2 (5 bases). This CDR3 is built from 14 residues. The V gene's germline CDR1 is SGHVS and CDR2 FQNEAQ. V was pared by 2 bases and J by 2 bases, with 8 bases between. The CDR3 nucleotides read TGTGCCAGCAGCTTACGGCGGGCCACAGATACGCAGTATTTT. This translates into CASSLRRATDTQYF. The full variable domain, with the rest looked up from reference TRBV7-8 and TRBJ2-3, is GAGVSQSPRYKVAKRGQDVALRCDPISGHVSLFWYQQALGQGPEFLTYFQNEAQLDKSGLPSDRFFAERPEGSVSTLKIQRTQQEDSAVYLCASSLRRATDTQYFGPGTRLTVL.

The genes are TRBV19 and TRBJ1-5; D is possibly TRBD1 (6 bases). The germline V gene encodes CDR1 LNHDA and CDR2 SQIVND (reference sequence). V was shortened by 7 bases and J by 5 bases, with 18 bases between the two germline ends. This CDR3 is built from 15 residues. CDR3 region: CASMPYSDSYQPQHF. The CDR3 region has the DNA TGTGCCAGTATGCCTTACTCGGACAGCTATCAGCCCCAGCATTTT.

CDR3 in amino acids: CASSHEEDSPLQETQYF. The CDR3 region has the DNA TGTGCCAGCAGCCACGAGGAAGACAGCCCTTTACAAGAGACCCAGTACTTC. V and J are TRBV21-1 and TRBJ2-5; TRBD1 is taken as the D call from the table, unchecked against the DNA. TRBV21-1 is a listed pseudogene. The CDR3 consists of 17 residues.

The chain is built from TRBV5-6 and TRBJ1-1; D perhaps matches TRBD1 (5 bases). Trimming stripped 4 bases from V and 1 base from J, with 11 bases between. The CDR3 spans 14 residues. Germline CDR1 and CDR2: SGHDT and YYEEEE. In nucleotides, the CDR3 is TGTGCCAGCAGCAAGGACACCAAGAACACTGAAGCTTTCTTT. Protein sequence: CASSKDTKNTEAFF.

The chain has TRBV5-1 and TRBJ1-2, with a tentative D call TRBD1 (6 bases). This CDR3 comprises 15 residues. Trimming pared 1 base from V and 2 bases from J, leaving 12 bases between. Per the germline V gene, CDR1 is SGHRS and CDR2 is YFSETQ. DNA for the CDR3: TGCGCCAGCAGCTTGTTAGGGGGTTGGAACTATGGCTACACCTTC. It yields the protein CASSLLGGWNYGYTF.

V usage is TRBV29-1 and J usage is TRBJ2-7, with D tentatively TRBD1 (5 bases). Trimming removed 6 bases at V and 1 base at J, with 13 bases between. From germline, CDR1 is SQVTM and CDR2 ANQGSEA. The CDR3 loop spans 13 amino acids. CDR3 sequence (DNA): TGCAGCGTCCACCTGACAGATTCCTACGAGCAGTACTTC. Translating it yields CSVHLTDSYEQYF.

A note on this clone: One junction end disagrees with the germline gene, perhaps due to a read error. This chain uses TRBV3-1 (or the pseudogene TRBV3-2) with TRBJ2-7, with a possible D match to TRBD2 (6 bases). The length of the CDR3 is 14 residues. Germline CDR1 and CDR2: LGHDT and YNNKEL (reference sequence). The CDR3 sequence: CTSSPSGPTYEQYF. DNA of the CDR3: TGTACCAGCAGCCCGAGCGGGCCAACCTACGAGCAGTACTTC.

The chain links TRBV9 to TRBJ2-2; 7 bases are a match to TRBD1. Unmatched junction bases numbered 2, after V lost 2 bases and J lost 4 bases. Per germline, CDR1 SGDLS and CDR2 YYNGEE. The CDR3 length is 14 residues. The DNA for the CDR3 is TGTGCCAGCAGCGTGACAGGGCCCACCGGGGAGCTGTTTTTT. Its translation: CASSVTGPTGELFF.

The chain links TRBV3-1 (or the pseudogene TRBV3-2) to TRBJ2-3, with 7 bases lining up with TRBD1. The germline CDR1 and CDR2 sequences are LGHDT and YNNKEL (reference sequence). V gave up 3 bases and J gave up 3 bases; unmatched junction bases: 3. The CDR3 is made up of 14 amino acids. CDR3 DNA: TGTGCCAGCAGCCATCCAGGGGGAACAGATACGCAGTATTTT. Amino acids: CASSHPGGTDTQYF.

The rearrangement joins TRBV19 to TRBJ1-2; 11 bases match TRBD1. V trimming: 5 bases; J trimming: 5 bases; junction bases outside the gene matches: 13. This CDR3 is 17 amino acids long. CDR1 LNHDA and CDR2 SQIVND come from the germline V gene (reference sequence). CDR3 protein: CASSADRGPSRGYGYTF. CDR3 DNA: TGTGCCAGTAGTGCGGACAGGGGGCCTTCACGAGGATATGGCTACACCTTC.

The chain uses TRBV5-1 and TRBJ2-7, with TRBD1 as a possible D gene (6 bases). Germline lookup yields CDR1 SGHRS and CDR2 YFSETQ. This CDR3 is 14 amino acids long. The germline V and J ends were trimmed by 4 bases and 4 bases, with 15 bases remaining between them. CDR3 sequence (DNA): TGCGCCAGCAGCCCTTCGACAGGTCAATACGAGCAGTACTTC. Amino acid sequence: CASSPSTGQYEQYF. The whole variable domain, filled in from reference TRBV5-1 and TRBJ2-7, reads KAGVTQTPRYLIKTRGQQVTLSCSPISGHRSVSWYQQTPGQGLQFLFEYFSETQRNKGNFPGRFSGRQFSNSRSEMNVSTLELGDSALYLCASSPSTGQYEQYFGPGTRLTVT.

The chain carries TRBV7-9 and TRBJ1-3, with 11 bases fitting TRBD1. Germline values: CDR1 SEHNR, CDR2 FQNEAQ (reference sequence). This CDR3 is 15 amino acids long. The V gene end was trimmed by 3 bases and the J gene end by 7 bases; junction bases not matched to a gene: 5. CDR3 DNA: TGTGCCAGCAGCTTTGATGGACAGGGGGCCAACACCATATATTTT. Its translation is CASSFDGQGANTIYF.

The chain uses TRBV12-5 and TRBJ1-3; 7 bases are a match to TRBD1. The CDR3 is made up of 14 amino acids. In germline, CDR1 is LGHNT, CDR2 FRNRAP. The V gene end was trimmed by 6 bases and the J gene end by 2 bases; junction bases not matched to a gene: 4. CDR3 nucleotide sequence: TGTGCTAGTGGCTCCGGGACAGCTGGAAACACCATATATTTT. Protein: CASGSGTAGNTIYF.

The J gene is TRBJ2-7, the V gene TRBV5-1, with TRBD1 identical over 9 bases. The CDR3 has 15 amino acids. Germline V lookup: CDR1 SGHRS, CDR2 YFSETQ. J lost 3 bases, V lost 4 bases, and 8 bases had no gene match. CDR3 coding DNA: TGCGCCAGCAGCGTAACAGGGGGCATAGGCTACGAGCAGTACTTC. Translating gives CASSVTGGIGYEQYF.

V gene TRBV6-1 combines with J gene TRBJ1-5, with 11 bases aligning to TRBD1. The CDR3 has 18 amino acids. Germline lookup yields CDR1 MNHNS and CDR2 SASEGT. J was trimmed by 3 bases and V by 0 bases; bases with no gene match: 7. CDR3: CASSEAWDRGSANQPQHF. DNA for the CDR3: TGTGCCAGCAGTGAAGCGTGGGACAGGGGGAGTGCCAATCAGCCCCAGCATTTT.

The gene calls are TRBV5-1 and TRBJ1-1, with D hard to call. Germline values: CDR1 SGHRS, CDR2 YFSETQ. This CDR3 spans 13 amino acids. With 0 bases removed from V and 3 bases from J, the gap between germline ends came to 6 bases. The CDR3 protein is CASSLVQDTEAFF. The CDR3 DNA reads as TGCGCCAGCAGCTTGGTCCAGGACACTGAAGCTTTCTTT.